What follows are 10 T cell receptor beta chains derived from one specimen sequenced in a study of CD8 T cells in Susac syndrome. Random hexamers primed reverse transcription of about 0.5 to 1 ug RNA. A single record per CDR3 protein comes from TCRdb applying MiXCR to the immunoSEQ multiplex PCR reads. The sample lists 150,000 or so distinct CDR3 sequences; just under 95% were seen once. The sequencing sample was made of CD4+ T cells from PBMCs. All receptors come from a human donor in good health.

The rearrangement joins TRBV5-4 to TRBJ2-2; the D is unclear. V was cut by 4 bases and J by 5 bases, with 9 bases left in between. CDR1 and CDR2 from the germline V gene are SGHNT and YYREEE (reference sequence). CDR3 length equals 13 residues. For the CDR3, the DNA is TGTGCCAGCAGCGCTGACATGACCGGGGAGCTGTTTTTT. It translates to CASSADMTGELFF.

The chain recombines TRBV19 with TRBJ2-3; 8 bases fit TRBD2. Germline V gene data show CDR1 as LNHDA and CDR2 as SQIVND (reference sequence). The CDR3 runs to 16 residues. J lost 3 bases, V lost 5 bases, and 10 bases had no gene match. In DNA, the CDR3 is TGTGCCAGTAGTCGATGGGGCGGGGGGCTAACAGATACGCAGTATTTT. Protein: CASSRWGGGLTDTQYF.

V and J are TRBV5-1 and TRBJ2-5; perhaps D is TRBD1 or TRBD2 (7 bases each). CDR3 length equals 15 residues. Deletions cut 5 bases from V and 3 bases from J, with 17 bases between. Germline V gene sequence: CDR1 SGHRS, CDR2 YFSETQ. CDR3 in amino acids: CASRPQGGFEETQYF. The CDR3 coding sequence is TGCGCCAGCAGACCCCAGGGGGGGTTCGAAGAGACCCAGTACTTC.

The sample holds a few counts of this clonotype. The chain employs TRBV15 and TRBJ2-2; D assignment may be TRBD1 or TRBD2 (6 bases each). CDR1 is LNHNV, CDR2 YYDKDF, per germline (reference sequence). The V end was cut by 1 base, the J end by 5 bases, with 17 bases between. This CDR3 is built from 17 residues. Here the CDR3 DNA reads TGTGCCACCAGCAGAGGCCCTCCCGGGGGCGCAACCGGGGAGCTGTTTTTT. This codes for CATSRGPPGGATGELFF. Combining the CDR3 with reference TRBV15 and TRBJ2-2 gives the whole variable domain DAMVIQNPRYQVTQFGKPVTLSCSQTLNHNVMYWYQQKSSQAPKLLFHYYDKDFNNEADTPDNFQSRRPNTSFCFLDIRSPGLGDTAMYLCATSRGPPGGATGELFFGEGSRLTVL.

The chain couples TRBV28 to TRBJ2-3; D remains unclear. Germline V gives CDR1 MDHEN, CDR2 SYDVKM. This CDR3 is built from 14 residues. V was trimmed by 3 bases and J by 2 bases, leaving 9 bases between them. The CDR3 loop is CASSLNRNTDTQYF. As DNA, the CDR3 is TGTGCCAGCAGTTTGAACAGAAACACAGATACGCAGTATTTT.

The chain has TRBV4-1 and TRBJ2-7; a possible D gene is TRBD1 (5 bases). CDR1 is MGHRA and CDR2 is YSYEKL in the germline V gene. The CDR3 is 15 amino acids. V was pared by 2 bases and J by 0 bases, with 11 bases between. Here the CDR3 DNA reads TGCGCCAGCAGCCAACTACAGGCGAGCTCCTACGAGCAGTACTTC. Its translation is CASSQLQASSYEQYF.

The V call is TRBV2, the J call TRBJ1-1; no firm D call. This CDR3 is built from 11 residues. Trimming pared 5 bases from V and 11 bases from J, leaving 12 bases between. Looked up from germline, CDR1 is SNHLY and CDR2 is FYNNEI. The CDR3 protein is CASSTEGLAFF. In DNA, the CDR3 is TGTGCCAGCAGTACAGAGGGCCTCGCTTTCTTT.

This clonotype was recorded once. CDR3 loop: CSVSQGMGTDTQYF. The CDR3 DNA reads as TGCAGCGTCTCACAGGGAATGGGCACAGATACGCAGTATTTT. The chain has TRBV29-1 and TRBJ2-3, with D possibly TRBD1 on 6 matching bases. Trimming removed 6 bases from V and 1 base from J, with 14 bases in between. The CDR3 runs to 14 residues. CDR1 and CDR2 from the germline V gene are SQVTM and ANQGSEA.

The chain is built from TRBV3-1 and TRBJ2-3; 9 bases line up with TRBD2. V was pared by 4 bases and J by 4 bases, with 3 bases of the junction left unmatched. This CDR3 is built from 14 residues. Germline V gene lookup returns CDR1 LGHDT and CDR2 YNNKEL (reference sequence). CDR3 sequence (DNA): TGTGCCAGCAGCCTTCTAGCGGGGCCAGATACGCAGTATTTT. The encoded protein is CASSLLAGPDTQYF.

This clonotype was detected once. The chain uses TRBV7-9 and TRBJ1-2; D is perhaps TRBD1 (6 bases). The CDR3 contains 13 residues. The V end was cut by 4 bases, the J end by 4 bases, with 10 bases between. Germline V gene data show CDR1 as SEHNR and CDR2 as FQNEAQ (reference sequence). CDR3 amino acids: CASSSQGSYGYTF. The CDR3 DNA sequence: TGTGCCAGCAGCTCACAGGGTAGCTATGGCTACACCTTC.